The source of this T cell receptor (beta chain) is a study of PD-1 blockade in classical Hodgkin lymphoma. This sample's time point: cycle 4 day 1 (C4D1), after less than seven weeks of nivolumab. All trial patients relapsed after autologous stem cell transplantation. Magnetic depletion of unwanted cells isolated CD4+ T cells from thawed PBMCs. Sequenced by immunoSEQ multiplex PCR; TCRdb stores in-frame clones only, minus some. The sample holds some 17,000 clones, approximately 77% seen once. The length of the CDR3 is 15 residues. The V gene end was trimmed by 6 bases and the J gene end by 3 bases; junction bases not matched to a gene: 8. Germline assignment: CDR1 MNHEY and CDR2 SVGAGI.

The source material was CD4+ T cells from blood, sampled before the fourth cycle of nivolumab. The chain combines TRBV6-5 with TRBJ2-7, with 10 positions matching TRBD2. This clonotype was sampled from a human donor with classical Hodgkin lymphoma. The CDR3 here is CASRRRGTSDYEQYF. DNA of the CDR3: TGTGCCAGCAGAAGGAGAGGGACTAGCGACTACGAGCAGTACTTC.